This entry lists 25 T cell receptor beta chains sequenced from one sample in a study of CD8+ T cells in alopecia areata. As the sequencing template, cDNA was produced by extracting RNA and reverse transcribing it. The repertoire was sequenced with immunoSEQ multiplex PCR; TCRdb's copy has only in-frame clones and lacks some. The sample has under 250,000 clones, 57% seen once. Sample: CD4+ T cells sorted from blood, taken at week 0. The receptors here all came from a human donor with alopecia areata.

The CDR3 DNA sequence: TGTGCCAGCAGTACGACTAGCGGGTCCTACGAGCAGTACTTC. It yields the protein CASSTTSGSYEQYF. The chain joins TRBV6-5 to TRBJ2-7, with 10 bases aligning to TRBD2. V gave up 5 bases and J gave up 1 base; unmatched junction bases: 2. Germline assignment: CDR1 MNHEY and CDR2 SVGAGI. The CDR3 consists of 14 residues.

This chain connects TRBV7-9 to TRBJ2-5; TRBD1 matches 7 bases. V lost 2 bases, J lost 2 bases, and 5 bases stayed unmatched. This CDR3 contains 15 residues. Germline assignment: CDR1 SEHNR and CDR2 FQNEAQ (reference sequence). The CDR3 bases are TGTGCCAGCAGCTTAAACGGACAGGATCAAGAGACCCAGTACTTC. It encodes CASSLNGQDQETQYF.

A single count supports this clone. The V call is TRBV29-1, the J call TRBJ2-7, with 12 bases identical to TRBD2. From germline, CDR1 is SQVTM and CDR2 ANQGSEA. CDR3 size: 14 residues. The trim removed 5 bases at V and 1 base at J, leaving 3 bases unmatched. CDR3 bases: TGCAGCGTTCGGACTAGCGGGAAGTCCTACGAGCAGTACTTC. It specifies CSVRTSGKSYEQYF.

The V call is TRBV4-1, the J call TRBJ2-3, with no clear D. Per the germline V gene, CDR1 is MGHRA and CDR2 is YSYEKL. The CDR3 extends over 15 amino acids. Trimming pared 0 bases from V and 3 bases from J, leaving 10 bases between. The CDR3 is CASSQEEVRTDTQYF. The CDR3 nucleotides are TGCGCCAGCAGCCAAGAAGAGGTTAGAACAGATACGCAGTATTTT.

This clone appeared a single time. The genes are TRBV7-8 and TRBJ1-2, with D tentatively TRBD1 (5 bases). The CDR3 covers 13 residues. Germline CDR1 is SGHVS and CDR2 is FQNEAQ. The V end lost 5 bases, the J end lost 8 bases, and 15 bases lay between the germline ends. The CDR3 DNA reads as TGTGCCAGCAGCCTGGGGCAGGGAGGCGGCTACACCTTC. It codes for CASSLGQGGGYTF.

The chain is built from TRBV7-6 and TRBJ1-1; perhaps TRBD1 as D (5 bases). Germline V gene sequence: CDR1 SGHVS, CDR2 FNYEAQ. The CDR3 has 11 residues. Deletions cut 1 base from V and 8 bases from J, with 5 bases between. CDR3: CASSLEGEAFF. In DNA form, the CDR3 reads TGTGCCAGCAGCTTAGAGGGGGAAGCTTTCTTT.

The chain employs TRBV7-2 and TRBJ2-1; D is perhaps TRBD2 (6 bases). The CDR3 runs 13 residues. CDR1 is SGHTA and CDR2 is FQGNSA in the germline V gene. Trimming pared 1 base from V and 10 bases from J, leaving 11 bases between. The CDR3 loop is CASSLVFGGEQFF. The CDR3 DNA reads as TGTGCCAGCAGCTTAGTATTCGGAGGGGAGCAGTTCTTC.

V gene TRBV29-1 combines with J gene TRBJ1-1; no firm D call. The V gene's germline CDR1 is SQVTM and CDR2 ANQGSEA. V lost 6 bases and J 7 bases, leaving 15 bases between the germline ends. The CDR3 is 12 residues long. In DNA form, the CDR3 reads TGCAGCGTCCTAAATCAAGCCCTTGAAGCTTTCTTT. It codes for CSVLNQALEAFF.

This chain links TRBV6-5 with TRBJ2-7; 8 nucleotides match TRBD2. The CDR3 has 14 amino acids. Germline CDR1 reads MNHEY; CDR2 reads SVGAGI. V dropped 0 bases and J dropped 3; count of bases not matched to a gene: 1. CDR3 in DNA: TGTGCCAGCAGTTACTCGCTAGCGGGCTACGAGCAGTACTTC. This codes for CASSYSLAGYEQYF.

This clone was observed a few times. J is TRBJ2-2 and V is TRBV2; the D gene is possibly TRBD2 (5 bases). V dropped 7 bases and J dropped 1 base, with 7 bases sitting between them. The germline V gene encodes CDR1 SNHLY and CDR2 FYNNEI. This CDR3 is built from 13 residues. CDR3 coding DNA: TGTGCCAGCATAGGAGGGAACACCGGGGAGCTGTTTTTT. This codes for CASIGGNTGELFF.

This clone was recorded once. This chain connects TRBV25-1 to TRBJ1-1; D remains unclear. The ends were cut back, 1 base at V and 4 bases at J, with 13 bases in the middle. This CDR3 has 15 amino acids. The V gene's germline CDR1 is MGHDK and CDR2 SYGVNS. CDR3 in amino acids: CASSEWKASGTEAFF. The CDR3 DNA reads TGTGCCAGCAGTGAATGGAAGGCTAGCGGCACTGAAGCTTTCTTT.

This chain joins TRBV30 and TRBJ2-5, with 7 bases identical to TRBD2. The germline V gene encodes CDR1 GTSNPN and CDR2 SVGIG (reference sequence). Trimming cost V 0 bases and J 4 bases; bases outside gene matches: 2. There are 13 residues in the CDR3. CDR3 sequence: CAWSVGGRETQYF. Here the CDR3 DNA reads TGTGCCTGGAGTGTCGGGGGGAGAGAGACCCAGTACTTC.

This clone appeared a few times. The CDR3 loop reads CASSLARGAGETQYF. In nucleotides, the CDR3 is TGCGCCAGCAGCCTTGCCAGGGGCGCGGGGGAGACCCAGTACTTC. The chain combines TRBV5-1 with TRBJ2-5; D might be TRBD1 or TRBD2, each matching 6 bases. The CDR3 runs 15 residues. V gave up 4 bases and J gave up 5 bases, with 18 bases separating them. The germline CDR1 and CDR2 sequences are SGHRS and YFSETQ.

The chain recombines TRBV25-1 with TRBJ1-4; D unresolved. Trimming stripped 5 bases from V and 8 bases from J, with 15 bases between. The V gene's germline CDR1 is MGHDK and CDR2 SYGVNS. The CDR3 has 14 residues. CDR3: CASSKALVGEKLFF. CDR3 DNA sequence: TGTGCCAGCAGTAAGGCCCTTGTGGGCGAAAAACTGTTTTTT.

The rearrangement uses TRBV9 and TRBJ1-3; 8 bases line up with TRBD1. From germline, CDR1 is SGDLS and CDR2 YYNGEE. The CDR3 has 15 amino acids. Trimming took 3 bases from V and 1 from J; bases not matched to a gene: 3. The CDR3 region has the DNA TGTGCCAGCAGCGCCCGGACAGGGTCTGGAAACACCATATATTTT. Its protein is CASSARTGSGNTIYF.

Regarding this clone: A read error is likely, as this CDR3 ends without the conserved phenylalanine or tryptophan. The gene calls are TRBV30 and TRBJ1-2, with D perhaps TRBD1 (5 bases). Germline V gives CDR1 GTSNPN, CDR2 SVGIG (reference sequence). V dropped 5 bases and J dropped 4 bases, with 8 bases sitting between them. The CDR3 is 11 residues long. The CDR3 DNA reads as TGTGCCTGGGGGGCCCTCTATGGCTACACCTGC. Protein sequence: CAWGALYGYTC.

The chain links TRBV11-2 to TRBJ2-3, with 8 bases lining up with TRBD2. The CDR3 is 15 residues long. J was trimmed by 2 bases and V by 1 base; bases with no gene match: 2. Germline lookup yields CDR1 SGHAT and CDR2 FQNNGV. The CDR3 DNA reads TGTGCCAGCAGCTTAGTAGCGGGGTTCACAGATACGCAGTATTTT. It translates to CASSLVAGFTDTQYF.

This clone was recorded a few times. This rearrangement joins TRBV7-9 to TRBJ2-7; tentatively, D is TRBD1 (6 bases). The CDR3 extends over 16 amino acids. In germline, CDR1 is SEHNR, CDR2 FQNEAQ (reference sequence). Trimming cost V 3 bases and J 0 bases, with 15 bases left between them. CDR3: CASSFPRADSSYEQYF. The DNA of the CDR3 is TGTGCCAGCAGCTTCCCGAGGGCGGACAGCTCCTACGAGCAGTACTTC.

The chain uses TRBV6-5 and TRBJ2-1; 11 bases map to TRBD2. V shed 5 bases, J shed 9 bases, and the junction held 9 bases outside the gene matches. The CDR3 consists of 15 residues. Looked up from germline, CDR1 is MNHEY and CDR2 is SVGAGI. The CDR3 sequence: CASSGLAGGSVEQFF. The CDR3 region has the DNA TGTGCCAGCAGTGGCCTAGCGGGAGGAAGTGTTGAGCAGTTCTTC.

The chain combines TRBV29-1 with TRBJ1-2; D remains ambiguous. CDR3 length: 13 residues. Germline CDR1 reads SQVTM; CDR2 reads ANQGSEA. V was cut by 5 bases and J by 3 bases, with 13 bases left in between. The CDR3 region has the DNA TGCAGCGTTCAAAGTCCCCGGGACTATGGCTACACCTTC. Its translation is CSVQSPRDYGYTF.

The gene calls are TRBV9 and TRBJ1-5; perhaps TRBD1 as D (5 bases). Germline CDR1 is SGDLS and CDR2 is YYNGEE. Between the trimmed V and J ends, which lost 3 bases and 9 bases, there was a span of 13 bases. This CDR3 comprises 13 residues. CDR3 loop: CASSGGLSTPQHF. In nucleotides, the CDR3 is TGTGCCAGCAGCGGGGGCTTATCCACGCCCCAGCATTTT.

The chain uses TRBV5-1 and TRBJ1-4; tentative D call: TRBD1 (6 bases). This CDR3 has 17 amino acids. Germline CDR1 SGHRS, CDR2 YFSETQ. V lost 5 bases, J lost 2 bases, and 19 bases lay in between. The CDR3 region is CASRLTGTPATNEKLFF. DNA of the CDR3: TGCGCCAGCAGGCTAACCGGGACACCCGCGACTAATGAAAAACTGTTTTTT.

V usage is TRBV10-3 and J usage is TRBJ1-2; D not certain. V was shortened by 4 bases and J by 0 bases, with 3 bases between the two germline ends. This CDR3 contains 12 residues. Germline CDR1 ENHRY, CDR2 SYGVKD. The CDR3 protein is CAISGSNYGYTF. The CDR3 DNA sequence: TGTGCCATCAGTGGGTCTAACTATGGCTACACCTTC.

The rearrangement joins TRBV7-9 to TRBJ2-2; D assignment may be TRBD1 or TRBD2 (5 bases each). The CDR3 has 13 residues. CDR1 and CDR2 from the germline V gene are SEHNR and FQNEAQ (reference sequence). V dropped 1 base and J dropped 6 bases, with 6 bases sitting between them. CDR3 loop: CASSLVGPGELFF. The CDR3 DNA reads TGTGCCAGCAGCTTAGTGGGACCCGGGGAGCTGTTTTTT.

The chain combines TRBV5-6 with TRBJ2-7; D possibly matches TRBD1 or TRBD2 (5 bases each). Trimming stripped 5 bases from V and 6 bases from J, with 18 bases between. The CDR3 runs to 14 residues. The germline gives CDR1 SGHDT, CDR2 YYEEEE. CDR3 coding DNA: TGTGCCAGCAGATGGGGCGGAGTAGAGGGCGAGCAGTACTTC. This codes for CASRWGGVEGEQYF.